The source of this T cell receptor beta chain is a study of T cell repertoires in cytomegalovirus infection. Whole-study context: HLA-B-restricted CMV epitopes that are well studied, plus recently identified HLA-C-restricted ones, were used by the study. CMV infection and matching HLA type were both indicated by public TCR beta signatures. Study results and limitations: Carriers of CMV plus the relevant HLA were identified by cumulative public TCR beta family frequency. Ex vivo, HLA-C-restricted CMV-specific TCR beta clonotypes prevailed over the rest of the response.

From the reads, TCRdb called clonotypes with MiXCR, one entry per CDR3 protein. The sample carries roughly 730,000 distinct CDR3 sequences, around 31% recorded once. Note on this clonotype: Its antigen is as yet unknown.

The TCR was taken from a human donor in good health (CMV status not recorded). Some clones in this sample may be carry-over from other donors' samples. The starting material was cultured PBMCs, obtained from culture after CMV antigen stimulation.

For the CDR3, the DNA is TGTGCCAGCAGTTGGTGGGTCGGACAGGGGGGGCCCTCTGGGGCCAACGTCCTGACTTTC. It yields the protein CASSWWVGQGGPSGANVLTF. This chain links TRBV6-5 with TRBJ2-6; TRBD1 aligns across 10 bases. This CDR3 has 20 amino acids. The J segment lost 0 bases and the V segment lost 4 bases, leaving 12 bases of the junction unmatched. Germline-derived CDR1 and CDR2 are MNHEY and SVGAGI.